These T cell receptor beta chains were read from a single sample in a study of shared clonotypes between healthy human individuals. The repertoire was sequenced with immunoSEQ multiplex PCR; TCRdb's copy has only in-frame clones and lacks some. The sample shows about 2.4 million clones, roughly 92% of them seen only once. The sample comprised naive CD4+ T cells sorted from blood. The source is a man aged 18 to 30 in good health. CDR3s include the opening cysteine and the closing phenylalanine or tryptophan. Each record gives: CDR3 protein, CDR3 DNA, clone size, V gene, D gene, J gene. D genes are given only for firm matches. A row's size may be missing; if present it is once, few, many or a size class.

CDR3 protein: CASRVGQGNEKLFF
CDR3 DNA: TGTGCCAGTAGGGTGGGACAGGGGAATGAAAAACTGTTTTTT
clone size: NA
V gene: TRBV19
D gene: TRBD1
J gene: TRBJ1-4

CDR3 protein: CASSLEGGQHPNTGELFF
CDR3 DNA: TGTGCCAGCAGCTTAGAGGGGGGACAACACCCGAACACCGGGGAGCTGTTTTTT
clone size: NA
V gene: TRBV7-9
D gene: NA
J gene: TRBJ2-2

CDR3 protein: CASSRSGGLDTQYF
CDR3 DNA: TGCGCCAGCAGCCGTAGCGGGGGGTTAGATACGCAGTATTTT
clone size: NA
V gene: TRBV5-1
D gene: TRBD2
J gene: TRBJ2-3

CDR3 protein: CASSQESGTSLSTDTQYF
CDR3 DNA: TGTGCCAGCAGCCAAGAGTCCGGGACCTCCCTAAGCACAGATACGCAGTATTTT
clone size: NA
V gene: TRBV14
D gene: NA
J gene: TRBJ2-3

CDR3 protein: CASSISGTPYTNEKLFF
CDR3 DNA: TGTGCCAGTAGTATCTCCGGGACACCCTATACTAATGAAAAACTGTTTTTT
clone size: NA
V gene: TRBV19
D gene: NA
J gene: TRBJ1-4

CDR3 protein: CAWVKGRADEQYF
CDR3 DNA: TGTGCCTGGGTCAAAGGTCGCGCCGACGAGCAGTACTTC
clone size: NA
V gene: TRBV30
D gene: NA
J gene: TRBJ2-7

CDR3 protein: CASSWAGTHGETQYF
CDR3 DNA: TGCGCCAGCAGCTGGGCAGGGACCCACGGAGAGACCCAGTACTTC
clone size: once
V gene: TRBV5-1
D gene: NA
J gene: TRBJ2-5

CDR3 protein: CASSGGGYNEKLFF
CDR3 DNA: TGTGCCAGCAGTGGAGGGGGTTACAATGAAAAACTGTTTTTT
clone size: NA
V gene: TRBV28
D gene: NA
J gene: TRBJ1-4

CDR3 protein: CASTTGTGSNYGYTF
CDR3 DNA: TGTGCCAGCACGACCGGGACAGGTTCTAACTATGGCTACACCTTC
clone size: NA
V gene: TRBV18
D gene: TRBD1
J gene: TRBJ1-2

CDR3 protein: CASSRNLGSGDTQYF
CDR3 DNA: TGTGCCAGCAGCCGGAACCTCGGGAGTGGAGATACGCAGTATTTT
clone size: NA
V gene: TRBV9
D gene: NA
J gene: TRBJ2-3

CDR3 protein: CASSMSGTSGRETQYF
CDR3 DNA: TGCGCCAGCAGCATGTCCGGGACTAGCGGGAGAGAGACCCAGTACTTC
clone size: NA
V gene: TRBV5-1
D gene: TRBD2
J gene: TRBJ2-5

CDR3 protein: CASFFLRDRVYNTEAFF
CDR3 DNA: TGCGCCAGCTTCTTTCTTCGGGACAGGGTTTATAATACTGAAGCTTTCTTT
clone size: NA
V gene: TRBV10-1
D gene: TRBD1
J gene: TRBJ1-1

CDR3 protein: CASSQTQQGRAFF
CDR3 DNA: TGCGCCAGCAGCCAAACACAACAGGGGAGAGCTTTCTTT
clone size: few
V gene: TRBV4-1
D gene: TRBD1
J gene: TRBJ1-1

CDR3 protein: CASSFSSAGEKLFF
CDR3 DNA: TGTGCCAGCAGCTTTTCGTCGGCGGGGGAAAAACTGTTTTTT
clone size: NA
V gene: TRBV7-9
D gene: NA
J gene: TRBJ1-4

CDR3 protein: CASSLTGRAGNEQFF
CDR3 DNA: TGTGCCAGCAGCTTAACCGGGAGGGCCGGGAATGAGCAGTTCTTC
clone size: NA
V gene: TRBV7-2
D gene: TRBD2
J gene: TRBJ2-1